A single sample is the source of the 8 T cell receptor beta chains below, sequenced in a study of STAT5B mutations in CD4+ large granular lymphocyte leukemia. The repertoire was sequenced with immunoSEQ multiplex PCR; TCRdb's copy has only in-frame clones and lacks some. The sample consists of 35,000 or so clones, about 87% of them appearing once. Sequenced material: CD4+ T cells from blood buffy coats. These TCRs come from a human donor in good health.

The rearrangement uses TRBV28 and TRBJ2-1; 12 positions agree with TRBD2. Germline CDR1 is MDHEN and CDR2 is SYDVKM. This CDR3 has 14 amino acids. V was clipped by 10 bases and J by 4 bases; unmatched bases: 5. The CDR3 DNA follows: TGTGCCACCTCACTAGCGGGAGGTTACAATGAGCAGTTCTTC. Its translation is CATSLAGGYNEQFF.

This sequence joins TRBV7-2 and TRBJ2-5; 7 nucleotides align to TRBD2. V dropped 5 bases and J dropped 1; count of bases not matched to a gene: 4. This CDR3 is 14 amino acids long. Looked up from germline, CDR1 is SGHTA and CDR2 is FQGNSA. DNA of the CDR3: TGTGCCAGCAGCCCGAGACTAGCCCAAGAGACCCAGTACTTC. Amino acid sequence: CASSPRLAQETQYF.

This rearrangement joins TRBV28 to TRBJ1-2; D gene ambiguous. The CDR3 has 12 residues. Germline CDR1 and CDR2: MDHEN and SYDVKM. Trimming took off 4 bases at V and 4 bases at J, with 7 bases between the two ends. The CDR3 DNA is TGTGCCAGCAGTTCTAAGAGCTATGGCTACACCTTC. Its protein is CASSSKSYGYTF.

The chain employs TRBV10-3 and TRBJ2-1, with 7 positions matching TRBD2. Germline assignment: CDR1 ENHRY and CDR2 SYGVKD. Germline trimming cut 7 bases from V and 9 bases from J; bases unmatched to any gene: 15. CDR3 length: 15 residues. CDR3 in DNA: TGTGCCATCACTCCGGCTAGCGGAACCTTTGGTGAGCAGTTCTTC. This encodes CAITPASGTFGEQFF.

This rearrangement joins TRBV7-8 to TRBJ2-3, with no clear D. V was trimmed by 5 bases and J by 4 bases, leaving 7 bases between them. The CDR3 totals 12 residues. The germline V gene encodes CDR1 SGHVS and CDR2 FQNEAQ. The CDR3 region has the DNA TGTGCCAGCAGCATTCGCGCAGATACGCAGTATTTT. Protein: CASSIRADTQYF.

For this clone: At one end the junction does not follow the germline gene, possibly because of a read error. V usage is TRBV5-1 and J usage is TRBJ1-6; a weak D match, TRBD1 (6 bases). The V gene's germline CDR1 is SGHRS and CDR2 YFSETQ. This CDR3 is built from 15 residues. The CDR3 here is CASTLGGRNNSPLHF. CDR3 nucleotides: TGCGCCAGCACCTTGGGGGGCAGAAATAATTCACCCCTCCACTTT.

The chain uses TRBV6-5 and TRBJ1-1, with TRBD1 matching 7 bases. The germline V gene encodes CDR1 MNHEY and CDR2 SVGAGI. The CDR3 extends over 15 amino acids. V was clipped by 5 bases and J by 1 base; unmatched bases: 7. The DNA of the CDR3 is TGTGCCAGCAGTCCTACAGGGGCTGCGAACACTGAAGCTTTCTTT. This translates into CASSPTGAANTEAFF.

V usage is TRBV19 and J usage is TRBJ1-4; D ambiguous. CDR1 and CDR2 (germline): LNHDA, SQIVND (reference sequence). The CDR3 is 13 amino acids. The V end was cut by 2 bases, the J end by 7 bases, with 8 bases between. The CDR3: CASSILDGEKLFF. DNA for the CDR3: TGTGCCAGTAGTATATTGGATGGTGAAAAACTGTTTTTT.